The source of this TCR beta chain is a study of OX40 agonist ivuxolimab in advanced cancers. General study points: The work left the antigen specificity of expanded peripheral T cells undetermined.

About this clone: Its antigen is still unknown.

Germline CDR1 and CDR2: MNHNS and SASEGT. The CDR3 has 15 amino acids. The germline V and J ends were trimmed by 7 bases and 2 bases, with 17 bases remaining between them. The table came from immunoSEQ multiplex PCR; TCRdb's copy has only in-frame clones and leaves some out. Of over 50,000 clones listed, about 87% are singletons. The sequences come from CD4+ or CD8+ T cells sorted from blood, collected in a trial of the OX40 agonist ivuxolimab. This sequence was found in an adult with an advanced solid tumor such as melanoma, head and neck, liver or kidney cancer. The rearrangement joins TRBV6-1 to TRBJ2-5; D possibly uses TRBD1 or TRBD2 (5 bases each). The CDR3 DNA follows: TGTGCCAGCAATAACTTGGTGGGGGAGCAAGAGACCCAGTACTTC. This sequence encodes CASNNLVGEQETQYF.